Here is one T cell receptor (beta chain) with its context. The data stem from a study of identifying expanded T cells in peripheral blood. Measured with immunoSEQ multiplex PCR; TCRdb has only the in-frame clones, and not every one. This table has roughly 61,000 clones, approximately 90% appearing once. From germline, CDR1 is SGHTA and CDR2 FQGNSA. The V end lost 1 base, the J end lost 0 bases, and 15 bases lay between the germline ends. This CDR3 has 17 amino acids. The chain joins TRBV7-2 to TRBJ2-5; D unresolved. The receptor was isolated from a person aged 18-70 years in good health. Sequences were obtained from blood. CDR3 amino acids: CASSLGFSRVYQETQYF. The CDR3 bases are TGTGCCAGCAGCTTAGGGTTTAGCAGAGTATACCAAGAGACCCAGTACTTC.